Presented here are 25 T cell receptor beta chains from one specimen sequenced in a study of molecular identifiers for immune sequencing clone quantification. Each CDR3 protein is one row after TCRdb ran MiXCR on the PCR reads. This sample has some 680,000 distinct CDR3 sequences; 25% occur once, and the top ten carry 0.78%. Material for sequencing was naive CD8+ T cells from blood, with Jurkat cell RNA spiked in. Subset specified: FACS-sorted CD8+CD4-CCR7+CD45RA+ naive T cells. These receptors originate from a human donor in good health. Some libraries in this study had Jurkat cell RNA spiked in.

V and J are TRBV20-1 and TRBJ2-7, with 9 bases aligning to TRBD1. V gave up 0 bases and J gave up 2 bases; unmatched junction bases: 5. Germline CDR1 DFQATT, CDR2 SNEGSKA (reference sequence). The CDR3 sequence is 15 residues long. This CDR3 reads CSARDNRDRAYEQYF. CDR3 DNA: TGCAGTGCTAGAGATAACCGGGACAGGGCCTACGAGCAGTACTTC.

This rearrangement joins TRBV5-5 to TRBJ2-7; D is perhaps TRBD2 (6 bases). V was trimmed by 1 base and J by 4 bases, leaving 9 bases between them. Germline lookup yields CDR1 SGHKS and CDR2 YYEKEE (reference sequence). This CDR3 has 13 residues. In DNA, the CDR3 is TGTGCCAGCAGCTTGAGGCTAGCGTACGAGCAGTACTTC. It is translated as CASSLRLAYEQYF.

There are a few counts of this clonotype. V usage is TRBV6-2 or TRBV6-3 and J usage is TRBJ2-6, with TRBD2 as a possible D gene (6 bases). The CDR3 sequence is 19 residues long. With 7 bases removed from V and 4 bases from J, the gap between germline ends came to 26 bases. Germline V gene lookup returns CDR1 MNHEY and CDR2 SVGEGT. CDR3 nucleotides: TGTGCCAGCAAGGTTGCGTTTGGGACTCATGCTGAGGGGGCCAACGTCCTGACTTTC. Translating it yields CASKVAFGTHAEGANVLTF.

The CDR3 region is CASSQGQFHGYTF. The CDR3 DNA reads TGCGCCAGCAGCCAAGGACAGTTCCATGGCTACACCTTC. The rearrangement uses TRBV4-3 and TRBJ1-2; maybe TRBD1 (5 bases). Germline values: CDR1 LGHNA, CDR2 YSLEER. V was shortened by 1 base and J by 6 bases, with 9 bases between the two germline ends. The CDR3 is 13 amino acids.

Comment on this clonotype: At one end the junction does not follow the germline gene, possibly because of a read error. The gene calls are TRBV4-1 and TRBJ2-1; D might be TRBD2 (6 bases). The CDR3 runs to 14 residues. CDR1 and CDR2 (germline): MGHRA, YSYEKL. The CDR3 DNA reads as TGCGCCAGCAGCCTAGCGGAAAACTACAATGGGCAGTTCTTC. Translated: CASSLAENYNGQFF.

As for this clonotype: Mismatch with germline at one junction end may stem from a read error. V and J are TRBV7-9 and TRBJ2-3, with a tentative D call TRBD1 (5 bases). The CDR3 extends over 15 amino acids. CDR1 SEHNR and CDR2 FQNEAQ come from the germline V gene (reference sequence). In DNA form, the CDR3 reads TGTGCCAGCAGCTTAGGCGTTCTGAGAACAGGTACGCAGTATTTT. This translates into CASSLGVLRTGTQYF. The full variable domain, completed using reference TRBV7-9 and TRBJ2-3, is DTGVSQNPRHKITKRGQNVTFRCDPISEHNRLYWYRQTLGQGPEFLTYFQNEAQLEKSRLLSDRFSAERPKGSFSTLEIQRTEQGDSAMYLCASSLGVLRTGTQYFGPGTRLTVL.

The rearrangement joins TRBV27 to TRBJ1-1, with unresolved D. Germline assignment: CDR1 MNHEY and CDR2 SMNVEV (reference sequence). The CDR3 is 16 residues long. The ends were cut back, 1 base at V and 5 bases at J, with 17 bases in the middle. The CDR3 is CASSLFVGFVSTEAFF. The CDR3, as DNA: TGTGCCAGCAGTTTATTCGTGGGCTTCGTGAGTACTGAAGCTTTCTTT.

This clonotype came up a few times. The chain couples TRBV20-1 to TRBJ2-3; the match to TRBD2 covers 10 bases. V shed 2 bases and J 3 bases; nucleotides not matched to a gene: 11. The CDR3 has 17 amino acids. Looked up from germline, CDR1 is DFQATT and CDR2 is SNEGSKA (reference sequence). The CDR3 coding sequence is TGCAGTGCTAGACTAGCGGGAGACCCTAAACCTACAGATACGCAGTATTTT. Amino acids: CSARLAGDPKPTDTQYF.

This clonotype was detected many times. The genes are TRBV6-5 and TRBJ2-3, with 11 bases identical to TRBD2. V trimming: 5 bases; J trimming: 3 bases; junction bases outside the gene matches: 7. There are 16 residues in the CDR3. Per the germline V gene, CDR1 is MNHEY and CDR2 is SVGAGI. CDR3 in DNA: TGTGCCAGCAGTGCAACTAGCGGGGGTCTGACAGATACGCAGTATTTT. Protein sequence: CASSATSGGLTDTQYF.

This clonotype was seen only once. A single base separates this from a much larger clone, so it may be a read error. The conserved closing phenylalanine or tryptophan is absent in this CDR3, likely reflecting a read error. The chain joins TRBV7-9 to TRBJ2-7; D is ambiguous. The germline V and J ends were trimmed by 4 bases and 5 bases, with 9 bases remaining between them. Germline V gives CDR1 SEHNR, CDR2 FQNEAQ (reference sequence). The CDR3 spans 12 residues. CDR3 loop: CASSSYGHEQYY. CDR3 DNA sequence: TGTGCCAGCAGCTCGTACGGCCACGAGCAGTACTAC.

The chain carries TRBV6-5 and TRBJ2-4; 8 bases map to TRBD1. This CDR3 has 16 residues. Per the germline V gene, CDR1 is MNHEY and CDR2 is SVGAGI. V was clipped by 5 bases and J by 0 bases; unmatched bases: 6. CDR3 loop: CASSTWTGLAKNIQYF. The CDR3 DNA sequence: TGTGCCAGCAGTACATGGACAGGGCTAGCCAAAAACATTCAGTACTTC.

This chain links TRBV5-4 with TRBJ1-1; the D is unclear. With 4 bases removed from V and 1 base from J, the gap between germline ends came to 14 bases. CDR3 length equals 15 residues. Germline V gene data show CDR1 as SGHNT and CDR2 as YYREEE (reference sequence). CDR3 sequence: CASSPVGSGNTEAFF. In DNA, the CDR3 is TGTGCCAGCAGCCCCGTTGGCTCAGGGAACACTGAAGCTTTCTTT.

This clonotype has a count of ten or more. The V call is TRBV7-8, the J call TRBJ1-4; no clear D. V was cut by 2 bases and J by 8 bases, with 12 bases left in between. Germline lookup yields CDR1 SGHVS and CDR2 FQNEAQ. This CDR3 region has 14 residues. The CDR3 spells CASSLRPGEEKLFF. The CDR3 region has the DNA TGTGCCAGCAGCTTAAGGCCAGGCGAAGAAAAACTGTTTTTT.

This clonotype was detected many times. The genes are TRBV29-1 and TRBJ2-2, with 8 bases identical to TRBD1. This CDR3 has 12 amino acids. The junction had 4 bases not matched to a gene; V was cut back by 6 bases and J by 7 bases. The germline gives CDR1 SQVTM, CDR2 ANQGSEA. The CDR3, as DNA: TGCAGCGTCAGGGGGCGAGACGGGGAGCTGTTTTTT. It yields the protein CSVRGRDGELFF.

This clonotype has a count of ten or more. The chain's CDR3 is CASSYSPVSEQFF. The DNA for the CDR3 is TGTGCCAGCAGTTACTCGCCTGTCTCTGAGCAGTTCTTC. The chain links TRBV6-5 to TRBJ2-1, with D uncertain. The CDR3 covers 13 residues. Deletions cut 0 bases from V and 9 bases from J, with 9 bases between. Germline V lookup: CDR1 MNHEY, CDR2 SVGAGI.

The chain recombines TRBV9 with TRBJ1-1, with a tentative D call TRBD1 (5 bases). Germline V gives CDR1 SGDLS, CDR2 YYNGEE. This CDR3 comprises 15 residues. V was pared by 7 bases and J by 5 bases, with 21 bases between. CDR3 bases: TGTGCCAGCGCCCCCACGGCAGGGAGGAGGACTGAAGCTTTCTTT. Its protein product is CASAPTAGRRTEAFF.

On this clonotype: This may stem from a read error, because a much larger clone lies one nucleotide away. Because the CDR3 is missing its conserved closing phenylalanine or tryptophan, this is likely a read error. The chain's CDR3 is CASSYSSRNEQFS. The CDR3, as DNA: TGTGCCAGCAGTTACTCATCACGGAATGAGCAGTTCTCC. The V gene is TRBV6-5, the J gene TRBJ2-1; unclear D gene. V shed 0 bases and J shed 7 bases, with 7 bases lying between them. Germline V gene lookup returns CDR1 MNHEY and CDR2 SVGAGI. The CDR3 totals 13 residues.

To note about this clonotype: A read error may explain this, as a much larger clone is one base away. The chain joins TRBV6-5 to TRBJ1-1; D perhaps matches TRBD1 (6 bases). The CDR3 length is 15 residues. The V gene lost 0 bases and the J gene lost 3 bases, with 11 bases spanning the gap. The germline V gene encodes CDR1 MNHEY and CDR2 SVGAGI. The CDR3 sequence: CASSYSTGMDTEAFF. Written as DNA, the CDR3 is TGTGCCAGCAGTTACTCCACAGGGATGGACACTGAAGCTTTCTTT.

This clonotype was counted between two and nine times. V and J are TRBV7-6 and TRBJ2-7; D is possibly TRBD2 (6 bases). The CDR3 is made up of 16 amino acids. V dropped 3 bases and J dropped 5 bases, with 20 bases sitting between them. CDR1 is SGHVS and CDR2 is FNYEAQ in the germline V gene. The CDR3 sequence: CASSFPIGLGGNEQYF. CDR3 nucleotide sequence: TGTGCCAGCAGCTTCCCCATAGGATTGGGGGGTAACGAGCAGTACTTC. The full variable domain, rest sourced from reference TRBV7-6 and TRBJ2-7, is GAGVSQSPRYKVTKRGQDVALRCDPISGHVSLYWYRQALGQGPEFLTYFNYEAQQDKSGLPNDRFSAERPEGSISTLTIQRTEQRDSAMYRCASSFPIGLGGNEQYFGPGTRLTVT.

The gene calls are TRBV19 and TRBJ1-1; D might be TRBD1 (5 bases). The ends were cut back, 1 base at V and 0 bases at J, with 12 bases in the middle. Germline values: CDR1 LNHDA, CDR2 SQIVND (reference sequence). This CDR3 has 16 residues. CDR3: CASSIALRGLNTEAFF. CDR3 DNA sequence: TGTGCCAGTAGTATAGCCCTCCGGGGGTTGAACACTGAAGCTTTCTTT.

This clonotype was detected a few times. CDR3 region: CASSIKGAWYEQYF. In DNA, the CDR3 is TGTGCCAGTAGTATCAAGGGGGCCTGGTACGAGCAGTACTTC. The chain joins TRBV19 to TRBJ2-7; 7 bases line up with TRBD1. The CDR3 consists of 14 residues. J gave up 4 bases and V 3 bases, and 6 bases lay outside the gene matches. CDR1 LNHDA and CDR2 SQIVND come from the germline V gene (reference sequence).

The rearrangement joins TRBV9 to TRBJ1-1; D is ambiguous. The CDR3 totals 18 residues. V was clipped by 4 bases and J by 0 bases, with 22 bases between them. The V gene's germline CDR1 is SGDLS and CDR2 YYNGEE. This CDR3 reads CASSLSAERIDVNTEAFF. CDR3 DNA: TGTGCCAGCAGCCTTTCGGCTGAGCGAATTGACGTGAACACTGAAGCTTTCTTT.

This clonotype was recorded a few times. The chain links TRBV28 to TRBJ1-3, with D hard to call. V was shortened by 8 bases and J by 4 bases, with 9 bases between the two germline ends. The CDR3 runs to 12 residues. Germline V CDR1 and CDR2: MDHEN, SYDVKM. The CDR3 sequence: CASYREGNTIYF. DNA for the CDR3: TGTGCCAGCTACCGTGAGGGAAACACCATATATTTT.

This clonotype was recorded many times. The chain employs TRBV7-2 and TRBJ2-1; 7 nucleotides match TRBD1. The V segment lost 4 bases and the J segment 3 bases; nucleotides outside the gene matches: 9. This CDR3 is built from 16 residues. Germline V gene sequence: CDR1 SGHTA, CDR2 FQGNSA. The CDR3 DNA follows: TGTGCCAGCAGCTCACTCACAGGGGCCTACTACAATGAGCAGTTCTTC. This gives the protein CASSSLTGAYYNEQFF.

The rearrangement joins TRBV7-2 to TRBJ1-1; the match to TRBD1 covers 10 bases. The CDR3 consists of 15 residues. Trimming cost V 4 bases and J 2 bases; bases outside gene matches: 4. The germline gives CDR1 SGHTA, CDR2 FQGNSA. The CDR3 bases are TGTGCCAGCAGCTCGTCGACAGGGGGCAACACTGAAGCTTTCTTT. Protein: CASSSSTGGNTEAFF.